This TCR beta chain was profiled in a study of monozygotic twins with inflammatory bowel disease. The draw for each donor consisted of a single 2.5 ml blood sample. From its re-call of the 5' RACE reads, TCRdb lists each CDR3 protein once, without DNA. Listed are about 140,000 distinct CDR3 sequences; 0.95% to 1.5% falls within the top ten. The CDR3 covers 11 residues. Germline values: CDR1 MNHEY, CDR2 SVGEGT. The chain couples TRBV6-2 or TRBV6-3 to TRBJ2-7. This receptor was obtained from a human donor with ulcerative colitis or Crohn's disease, or a healthy co-twin of an affected twin (not recorded which). Sequenced sample: blood. The CDR3 sequence: CAIASSYEQYF.